Presented here are 8 T cell receptor beta chains from one specimen sequenced in a study of blood T cell repertoires in COVID-19. The table came from immunoSEQ multiplex PCR; TCRdb's copy has only in-frame clones and leaves some out. The table includes about 210,000 clones, around 80% detected once. The sample consisted of peripheral blood. The receptors originated from a woman in her sixties or seventies with acute or convalescent COVID-19.

The chain couples TRBV5-1 to TRBJ2-7; D is perhaps TRBD2 (7 bases). Trimming took off 2 bases at V and 0 bases at J, with 12 bases between the two ends. The CDR3 consists of 15 residues. The germline V gene has CDR1 SGHRS and CDR2 YFSETQ. The CDR3 protein is CASSFGGGASYEQYF. In DNA form, the CDR3 reads TGCGCCAGCAGCTTTGGAGGGGGGGCCTCCTACGAGCAGTACTTC.

The V gene is TRBV19, the J gene TRBJ2-5; 9 nucleotides agree with TRBD1. The CDR3 has 15 residues. Trimming removed 6 bases from V and 5 bases from J; junction bases left unmatched: 10. Per germline, CDR1 LNHDA and CDR2 SQIVND (reference sequence). CDR3 sequence (DNA): TGTGCCAGTAGCACCCGAAGGACAGGGGTGGAGACCCAGTACTTC. Translating it yields CASSTRRTGVETQYF.

This clone has just a few counts. The rearrangement uses TRBV6-1 and TRBJ1-5; a possible D gene is TRBD1 (5 bases). Trimming stripped 0 bases from V and 6 bases from J, with 9 bases between. The CDR3 runs to 14 residues. CDR1 is MNHNS, CDR2 SASEGT, per germline. CDR3 DNA sequence: TGTGCCAGCAGTGAAGCGTCTAGGGGTCAGCCCCAGCATTTT. It specifies CASSEASRGQPQHF.

The genes are TRBV2 and TRBJ1-1, with 7 positions matching TRBD1. The CDR3 totals 14 residues. Germline V gene data show CDR1 as SNHLY and CDR2 as FYNNEI. Trimming took 6 bases from V and 1 from J; bases not matched to a gene: 5. The CDR3 nucleotides read TGTGCCAGCAGAAGAGACAGGGAGAACACTGAAGCTTTCTTT. As protein: CASRRDRENTEAFF.

This chain links TRBV2 with TRBJ1-4, with 10 bases fitting TRBD1. Losses at the gene ends were 8 bases for V and 10 bases for J; bases not matched to a gene: 4. The CDR3 consists of 12 residues. Germline V CDR1 and CDR2: SNHLY, FYNNEI. The CDR3 DNA sequence: TGTGCCAGCCGACAGGGGGCCGGAAAACTGTTTTTT. It specifies CASRQGAGKLFF. Filled out from reference TRBV2 and TRBJ1-4, the complete variable domain reads EPEVTQTPSHQVTQMGQEVILRCVPISNHLYFYWYRQILGQKVEFLVSFYNNEISEKSEIFDDQFSVERPDGSNFTLKIRSTKLEDSAMYFCASRQGAGKLFFGSGTQLSVL.

The chain has TRBV21-1 and TRBJ2-1; the DNA was not used to check the table's D call, TRBD2. TRBV21-1 is a pseudogene locus. The CDR3 has 17 amino acids. CDR3 sequence: CASSKVPMGSSYNEQFF. CDR3 DNA: TGTGCCAGCAGCAAAGTACCCATGGGGAGCTCCTACAATGAGCAGTTCTTC.

The chain uses TRBV5-4 and TRBJ1-1; 8 bases map to TRBD1. The germline gives CDR1 SGHNT, CDR2 YYREEE (reference sequence). V shed 4 bases, J shed 1 base, and the junction held 6 bases outside the gene matches. This CDR3 has 15 residues. CDR3 in DNA: TGTGCCAGCAGCGCAGGACAGGGCTCGAACACTGAAGCTTTCTTT. It codes for CASSAGQGSNTEAFF. The complete variable domain, with remaining parts taken from reference TRBV5-4 and TRBJ1-1, reads ETGVTQSPTHLIKTRGQQVTLRCSSQSGHNTVSWYQQALGQGPQFIFQYYREEENGRGNFPPRFSGLQFPNYSSELNVNALELDDSALYLCASSAGQGSNTEAFFGQGTRLTVV.

V and J are TRBV2 and TRBJ1-1; possible D gene TRBD1, 6 bases. Trimming shortened V by 6 bases and J by 6 bases, and 11 bases separated the two germline ends. CDR1 is SNHLY, CDR2 FYNNEI, per germline. This CDR3 has 12 residues. The CDR3 DNA is TGTGCCAGCAGGGCCACAGGGCCTGAAGCTTTCTTT. Translating gives CASRATGPEAFF.